Only a few counts were recorded for the clone carrying this T cell receptor (beta chain). Antigen: not known. The CDR3 covers 10 residues. The V end was cut by 6 bases, the J end by 4 bases, with 3 bases between. CDR1 and CDR2 from the germline V gene are SNHLY and FYNNEI. This specimen comes from a study of chemoradiotherapy in HPV16-positive cancers. Whole-study context: Candidate HPV-specific clones and shared TCR motifs came from two HPV16-positive patients. General study points: The functional HPV-specific definition rests on just a couple of HPV16-positive patients.

Repertoires were sampled repeatedly during chemoradiotherapy. The assay was immunoSEQ multiplex PCR, and TCRdb's table has in-frame clones only and misses some. Among 1,500 to 2,000 clones listed, approximately 69% were seen once. The sequence came from a human donor with HPV-associated anogenital cancer. This chain links TRBV2 with TRBJ1-2; D ambiguous. The specimen comprised tumor tissue, sampled from a patient who underwent chemoradiotherapy. This CDR3 is CASRTYGYTF. CDR3 nucleotides: TGTGCCAGCAGAACCTATGGCTACACCTTC.